This is a list of T cell receptor beta chains from one sample in a study of long-term antiretroviral therapy in people with HIV. The data were produced by immunoSEQ multiplex PCR, yet TCRdb's version contains in-frame clones alone and is incomplete. The table has tens of thousands of clones, 83% seen once. The sequenced sample was unsorted PBMCs, obtained 1 year after starting antiretroviral therapy. These receptors were collected from a man younger than 35 with HIV. Each CDR3 is given with its conserved first and last residue. D genes are given only for firm matches. Not every row has a clone size; where given, it reads once, few, many or a size class.

V	J	D	length	size	CDR3	DNA
TRBV6-1	TRBJ1-1	.	15	once	CASSPKGGAWTEAFF	TGTGCCAGCAGCCCAAAAGGGGGGGCTTGGACTGAAGCTTTCTTT
TRBV27	TRBJ2-1	TRBD2	13	.	CASSSSSGRAEFF	TGTGCCAGCAGTTCTTCTAGCGGGAGGGCAGAGTTCTTC
TRBV5-1	TRBJ2-1	TRBD2	15	.	CASRYDSGAYNEQFF	TGCGCCAGCAGGTACGATAGCGGGGCTTACAATGAGCAGTTCTTC
TRBV6-5	TRBJ1-1	TRBD1	14	.	CASSGRTGGTEAFF	TGTGCCAGCAGTGGCCGGACAGGGGGGACTGAAGCTTTCTTT
TRBV7-9	TRBJ2-5	TRBD1	15	.	CASSLVSDRDETQYF	TGTGCCAGCAGCTTAGTGTCCGACAGGGATGAGACCCAGTACTTC
TRBV29-1	TRBJ1-5	.	15	once	CSVEEGSDINQPQHF	TGCAGCGTTGAAGAGGGGTCGGACATAAATCAGCCCCAGCATTTT
TRBV28	TRBJ1-1	.	15	.	CASSPRWSRNTEAFF	TGTGCCAGCAGTCCCCGGTGGTCACGGAACACTGAAGCTTTCTTT
TRBV5-6	TRBJ2-1	.	15	.	CASSALGGSYNEQFF	TGTGCCAGCAGCGCCCTGGGGGGATCCTACAATGAGCAGTTCTTC
TRBV5-6	TRBJ2-5	.	17	.	CASSPPNGNAYQETQYF	TGTGCCAGCAGCCCGCCGAACGGTAACGCTTACCAAGAGACCCAGTACTTC
TRBV7-8	TRBJ2-7	TRBD1	14	.	CASSSRDRGYEQYF	TGTGCCAGCAGCTCGCGGGACAGGGGTTACGAGCAGTACTTC
TRBV28	TRBJ1-1	.	14	.	CASSLRGAWTEAFF	TGTGCCAGCAGTTTACGGGGGGCTTGGACTGAAGCTTTCTTT
TRBV25-1	TRBJ2-3	.	14	.	CASSEGYGTDTQYF	TGTGCCAGCAGTGAGGGGTACGGCACAGATACGCAGTATTTT
TRBV27	TRBJ2-7	.	11	.	CASGTPYEQYF	TGTGCCAGCGGCACGCCTTACGAGCAGTACTTC
TRBV2	TRBJ2-3	TRBD2	17	.	CASSFPLAGGPTDTQYF	TGTGCCAGCAGTTTTCCACTAGCGGGGGGACCTACAGATACGCAGTATTTT
TRBV11-2	TRBJ1-1	.	12	once	CASSLVQPEAFF	TGTGCCAGCAGCTTAGTCCAGCCTGAAGCTTTCTTT
TRBV28	TRBJ1-1	.	13	.	CASSLGPNTEAFF	TGTGCCAGCAGTTTAGGCCCGAACACTGAAGCTTTCTTT
TRBV6-5	TRBJ2-7	.	14	once	CASSYSPGGYEQYF	TGTGCCAGCAGTTACTCTCCAGGGGGGTACGAGCAGTACTTC
TRBV28	TRBJ2-7	.	13	.	CASKRVEPYEQYF	TGTGCCAGCAAGCGGGTGGAACCCTACGAGCAGTACTTC
TRBV28	TRBJ2-7	.	15	.	CASSEDRTYSYEQYF	TGTGCCAGCAGTGAAGACAGGACCTATTCCTACGAGCAGTACTTC
TRBV9	TRBJ1-2	TRBD1	14	few	CASSVGQGNYGYTF	TGTGCCAGCAGCGTAGGACAGGGGAACTATGGCTACACCTTC
TRBV27	TRBJ1-1	.	15	.	CASSLIPPLEAEAFF	TGTGCCAGCAGTTTAATCCCTCCCTTGGAAGCTGAAGCTTTCTTT
TRBV6-5	TRBJ1-5	.	12	once	CASRGVNQPQHF	TGTGCCAGCAGGGGAGTTAATCAGCCCCAGCATTTT
TRBV4-1	TRBJ1-2	TRBD1	16	.	CASSQIYGQGGDGYTF	TGCGCCAGCAGCCAAATTTACGGACAGGGGGGGGATGGCTACACCTTC
TRBV10-3	TRBJ1-1	.	15	.	CAISEPDSLNTEAFF	TGTGCCATCAGTGAGCCGGACAGTCTGAACACTGAAGCTTTCTTT
TRBV4-2	TRBJ1-5	.	15	.	CASSQVSSPNQPQHF	TGTGCCAGCAGCCAAGTCTCCAGTCCCAATCAGCCCCAGCATTTT
TRBV5-5	TRBJ2-7	TRBD1	17	.	CASSSAPGTGGSYEQYF	TGTGCCAGCAGCTCGGCCCCCGGGACAGGGGGCTCCTACGAGCAGTACTTC
TRBV10-3	TRBJ1-1	TRBD1	18	.	CAISEKSTGGFPNTEAFF	TGTGCCATCAGTGAGAAGTCGACAGGGGGCTTCCCGAACACTGAAGCTTTCTTT
TRBV4-1	TRBJ1-1	.	12	.	CASSLTNTEAFF	TGCGCCAGCAGCCTCACGAACACTGAAGCTTTCTTT
TRBV29-1	TRBJ1-1	TRBD1	14	.	CSVKDRGQGTEAFF	TGCAGCGTTAAGGACAGGGGGCAAGGCACTGAAGCTTTCTTT
TRBV7-2	TRBJ2-5	TRBD1	14	.	CASSSTGGRETQYF	TGTGCCAGCAGCTCAACAGGGGGCCGAGAGACCCAGTACTTC
TRBV5-1	TRBJ2-2	.	16	.	CASSFLRQQNTGELFF	TGCGCCAGCAGCTTCCTACGTCAGCAGAACACCGGGGAGCTGTTTTTT
TRBV19	TRBJ2-1	.	13	.	CASSIVANNEQFF	TGTGCCAGTAGTATCGTGGCCAACAATGAGCAGTTCTTC
TRBV27	TRBJ2-6	.	20	.	CASSLTVRSGWVSGANVLTF	TGTGCCAGCAGTTTAACGGTCAGGTCGGGGTGGGTCTCTGGGGCCAACGTCCTGACTTTC
TRBV9	TRBJ2-3	.	15	.	CASSVAAFVTDTQYF	TGTGCCAGCAGCGTAGCTGCCTTCGTCACAGATACGCAGTATTTT
TRBV27	TRBJ1-2	.	14	.	CASRQRGQSYGYTF	TGTGCCAGCAGGCAAAGGGGTCAGTCCTATGGCTACACCTTC
TRBV2	TRBJ1-1	.	15	.	CATQDIPNLNTEAFF	TGTGCCACCCAGGATATACCGAACCTGAACACTGAAGCTTTCTTT
TRBV5-1	TRBJ2-7	TRBD1	15	.	CASMLGQGAFYEQYF	TGCGCCAGCATGCTGGGACAGGGGGCCTTCTACGAGCAGTACTTC
TRBV28	TRBJ1-1	.	14	once	CASSWTSENTEAFF	TGTGCCAGCAGTTGGACCTCCGAGAACACTGAAGCTTTCTTT
TRBV19	TRBJ2-1	.	15	.	CATKRGGSSYNEQFF	TGTGCCACCAAACGGGGAGGAAGCTCCTACAATGAGCAGTTCTTC
TRBV10-3	TRBJ2-2	.	12	few	CAIRTATGELFF	TGTGCCATCAGGACTGCCACCGGGGAGCTGTTTTTT
TRBV14	TRBJ1-1	.	13	.	CASSQPGNTEAFF	TGTGCCAGCAGCCAACCGGGTAACACTGAAGCTTTCTTT
TRBV6-5	TRBJ1-4	.	15	.	CASSYSTGANEKLFF	TGTGCCAGCAGTTACTCGACAGGAGCTAATGAAAAACTGTTTTTT
TRBV6-5	TRBJ2-1	TRBD2	14	.	CASRLAGAYNEQFF	TGTGCCAGCAGACTAGCGGGAGCCTACAATGAGCAGTTCTTC
TRBV2	TRBJ1-6	TRBD1	14	.	CASRGTGAASPLHF	TGTGCCAGCAGGGGGACAGGGGCGGCTTCACCCCTCCACTTT
TRBV7-9	TRBJ2-5	TRBD1	14	.	CASSSTQGAKTQYF	TGTGCCAGCAGCTCCACCCAGGGGGCGAAGACCCAGTACTTC
TRBV18	TRBJ2-2	.	16	.	CASSPPGRLNTGELFF	TGTGCCAGCTCACCACCGGGACGGCTGAACACCGGGGAGCTGTTTTTT
TRBV5-6	TRBJ2-1	.	15	.	CASSPAGSSYNEQFF	TGTGCCAGCAGCCCAGCTGGGAGCTCCTACAATGAGCAGTTCTTC
TRBV6-1	TRBJ1-5	.	16	.	CASSAGFGGPNQPQHF	TGTGCCAGCAGTGCCGGTTTCGGGGGCCCCAATCAGCCCCAGCATTTT
TRBV4-1	TRBJ1-1	.	16	.	CASSQDPSGLNTEAFF	TGCGCCAGCAGCCAAGATCCGTCAGGGTTGAACACTGAAGCTTTCTTT
TRBV9	TRBJ2-7	.	14	.	CASSVGRGRDEQYF	TGTGCCAGCAGCGTAGGGAGGGGAAGGGACGAGCAGTACTTC
TRBV7-9	TRBJ2-2	TRBD1	15	.	CASSLGTGDTGELFF	TGTGCCAGCAGCTTGGGGACAGGGGATACCGGGGAGCTGTTTTTT